Each of the 12 T cell receptor beta chains below was sequenced from the same sample in a study of spatial heterogeneity in lung cancer. A single record per CDR3 protein comes from TCRdb applying MiXCR to the 5' RACE reads. Among about 52,000 distinct CDR3 sequences listed, around 7.7% were seen once. Time point noted: blood at routine non-recurrence follow-up after resection. The input material, whole RNA from tumor, nontumor lung or frozen PBMC, was sequenced unsorted. This material consisted of PBMCs, taken at follow-up. These receptors were obtained from a female donor with early-stage non-small cell lung cancer.

This clonotype ranks as medium-sized. The gene calls are TRBV29-1 and TRBJ1-1; no clear D. V gave up 4 bases and J gave up 0 bases, with 3 bases separating them. Germline V CDR1 and CDR2: SQVTM, ANQGSEA. The CDR3 is 11 residues long. The DNA for the CDR3 is TGCAGCGTTGTGCTGAACACTGAAGCTTTCTTT. Translation: CSVVLNTEAFF.

This clonotype was counted ten times or more. This chain uses TRBV6-5 with TRBJ1-2; 7 bases line up with TRBD1. J was trimmed by 4 bases and V by 6 bases; bases with no gene match: 2. The CDR3 covers 12 residues. Per germline, CDR1 MNHEY and CDR2 SVGAGI. CDR3 sequence reads: CASRGTAYGYTF. CDR3 nucleotides: TGTGCCAGCAGAGGGACAGCCTATGGCTACACCTTC.

The chain joins TRBV20-1 to TRBJ1-2, with 9 bases identical to TRBD1. CDR3 length: 15 amino acids. The trim removed 0 bases at V and 4 bases at J, leaving 6 bases unmatched. Germline V gene lookup returns CDR1 DFQATT and CDR2 SNEGSKA (reference sequence). The CDR3 loop is CSARDFTGGGYGYTF. The CDR3 DNA is TGCAGTGCTAGAGACTTCACAGGGGGCGGCTATGGCTACACCTTC.

This clonotype has only a few counts. This chain joins TRBV5-1 and TRBJ2-7; D is ambiguous. From germline, CDR1 is SGHRS and CDR2 YFSETQ. V lost 0 bases and J 0 bases, leaving 7 bases between the germline ends. The CDR3 is made up of 14 amino acids. Here the CDR3 DNA reads TGCGCCAGCAGCTTGGGACACAGCTCCTACGAGCAGTACTTC. It yields the protein CASSLGHSSYEQYF. Drawing the rest from reference TRBV5-1 and TRBJ2-7, the complete variable domain is KAGVTQTPRYLIKTRGQQVTLSCSPISGHRSVSWYQQTPGQGLQFLFEYFSETQRNKGNFPGRFSGRQFSNSRSEMNVSTLELGDSALYLCASSLGHSSYEQYFGPGTRLTVT.

This clonotype was seen many times. The chain links TRBV7-9 to TRBJ1-1, with D uncertain. The CDR3 totals 14 residues. Germline CDR1 SEHNR, CDR2 FQNEAQ (reference sequence). Between the trimmed V and J ends, which lost 4 bases and 10 bases, there was a span of 19 bases. For the CDR3, the DNA is TGTGCCAGCAGCTCCCCGGCTGGGAATGAGGGAGCTTTCTTT. Translated, it gives CASSSPAGNEGAFF.

This clonotype was seen more than once but under ten times. The chain is built from TRBV4-1 and TRBJ2-7, with a weak D call TRBD1 (6 bases). CDR1 MGHRA and CDR2 YSYEKL come from the germline V gene. The CDR3 runs 16 residues. Trimming took off 4 bases at V and 6 bases at J, with 22 bases between the two ends. This chain's CDR3 is CASSLLSTGLGGEQYF. CDR3 nucleotide sequence: TGCGCCAGCAGCCTCCTCTCGACAGGCCTTGGTGGCGAGCAGTACTTC.

This clonotype was seen repeatedly, ten times or more. The rearrangement joins TRBV4-1 to TRBJ2-1; 10 nucleotides match TRBD2. V lost 1 base to trimming and J lost 2 bases; unmatched junction nucleotides: 5. Germline V lookup: CDR1 MGHRA, CDR2 YSYEKL. The CDR3 extends over 17 amino acids. The CDR3 sequence is CASSQVGLAGAYNEQFF. Here the CDR3 DNA reads TGCGCCAGCAGCCAAGTCGGGCTAGCGGGGGCCTACAATGAGCAGTTCTTC.

The rearrangement uses TRBV5-1 and TRBJ1-5; D not certain. Germline-derived CDR1 and CDR2 are SGHRS and YFSETQ. CDR3 length equals 13 residues. V gave up 0 bases and J gave up 7 bases, with 8 bases separating them. The CDR3 sequence is CASSLGPQQPQHF. CDR3 nucleotides: TGCGCCAGCAGCTTGGGTCCCCAACAGCCCCAGCATTTT.

At least ten counts were recorded for this clonotype. The CDR3 region has the DNA TGTGCCAGCAACAGTGTCGACACCTACGAGCAGTACTTC. Protein product: CASNSVDTYEQYF. The chain uses TRBV6-6 and TRBJ2-7, with D uncertain. The germline V gene has CDR1 MNHNY and CDR2 SVGAGI (reference sequence). This CDR3 contains 13 residues. Trimming pared 7 bases from V and 2 bases from J, leaving 12 bases between.

The CDR3 nucleotides read TGTGCCAGCTCAGCCACTAGCGGGGACTACGAGCAGTACTTC. As protein: CASSATSGDYEQYF. The chain is built from TRBV18 and TRBJ2-7, with TRBD2 identical over 10 bases. Germline CDR1 and CDR2: KGHSH and LQKENI. The ends lost 5 bases at V and 3 bases at J; junction bases unmatched: 4. The CDR3 length is 14 residues. Full variable domain (remainder filled in from reference TRBV18 and TRBJ2-7): NAGVMQNPRHLVRRRGQEARLRCSPMKGHSHVYWYRQLPEEGLKFMVYLQKENIIDESGMPKERFSAEFPKEGPSILRIQQVVRGDSAAYFCASSATSGDYEQYFGPGTRLTVT.

This clonotype was seen ten or more times. The J gene is TRBJ2-1, the V gene TRBV28, with a possible D match to TRBD2 (6 bases). V was clipped by 5 bases and J by 4 bases, with 12 bases between them. Germline CDR1 and CDR2: MDHEN and SYDVKM. CDR3 size: 14 residues. The CDR3 loop is CASSPAGGYNEQFF. DNA of the CDR3: TGTGCCAGCAGTCCCGCCGGGGGTTACAATGAGCAGTTCTTC.

In this sample, this clonotype turned up many times. The chain couples TRBV7-2 to TRBJ2-5; D gene unclear. The V end was cut by 3 bases, the J end by 2 bases, with 4 bases between. CDR1 SGHTA and CDR2 FQGNSA come from the germline V gene. This CDR3 spans 12 amino acids. The chain's CDR3 is CASSFYQETQYF. CDR3 nucleotide sequence: TGTGCCAGCAGCTTCTATCAAGAGACCCAGTACTTC.